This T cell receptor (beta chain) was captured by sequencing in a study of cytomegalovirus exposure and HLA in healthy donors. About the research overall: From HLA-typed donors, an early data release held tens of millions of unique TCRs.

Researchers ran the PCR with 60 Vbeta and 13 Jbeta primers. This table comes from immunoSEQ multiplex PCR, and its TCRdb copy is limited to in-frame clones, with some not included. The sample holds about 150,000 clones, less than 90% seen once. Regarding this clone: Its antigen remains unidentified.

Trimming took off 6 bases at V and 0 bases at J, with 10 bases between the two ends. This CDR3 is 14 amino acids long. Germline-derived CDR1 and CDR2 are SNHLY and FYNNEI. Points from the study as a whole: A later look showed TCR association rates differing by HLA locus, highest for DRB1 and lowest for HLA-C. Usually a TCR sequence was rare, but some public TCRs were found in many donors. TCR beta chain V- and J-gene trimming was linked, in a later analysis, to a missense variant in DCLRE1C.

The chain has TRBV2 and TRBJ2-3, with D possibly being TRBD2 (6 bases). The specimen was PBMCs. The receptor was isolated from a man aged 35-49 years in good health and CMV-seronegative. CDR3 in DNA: TGTGCCAGCAGACCGGGACTTAGCACAGATACGCAGTATTTT. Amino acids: CASRPGLSTDTQYF.